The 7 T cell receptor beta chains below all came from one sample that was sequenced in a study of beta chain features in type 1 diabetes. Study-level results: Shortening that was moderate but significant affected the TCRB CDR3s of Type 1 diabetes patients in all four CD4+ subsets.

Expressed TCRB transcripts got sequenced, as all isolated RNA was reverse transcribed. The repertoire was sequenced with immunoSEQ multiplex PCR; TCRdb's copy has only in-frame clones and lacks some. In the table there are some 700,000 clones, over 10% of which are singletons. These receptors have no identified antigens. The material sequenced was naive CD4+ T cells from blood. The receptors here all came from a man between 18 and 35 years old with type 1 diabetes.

The CDR3 spells CAWSPGGPGYTF. For the CDR3, the DNA is TGTGCCTGGAGTCCGGGGGGGCCTGGCTACACCTTC. V gene TRBV30 combines with J gene TRBJ1-2, with D possibly matching TRBD1 (6 bases). This CDR3 has 12 residues. V was trimmed by 2 bases and J by 7 bases, leaving 11 bases between them. Germline lookup yields CDR1 GTSNPN and CDR2 SVGIG (reference sequence). The full variable domain, in which reference TRBV30 and TRBJ1-2 provide the parts outside the CDR3, is SQTIHQWPATLVQPVGSPLSLECTVEGTSNPNLYWYRQAAGRGLQLLFYSVGIGQISSEVPQNLSASRPQDRQFILSSKKLLLSDSGFYLCAWSPGGPGYTFGSGTRLTVV.

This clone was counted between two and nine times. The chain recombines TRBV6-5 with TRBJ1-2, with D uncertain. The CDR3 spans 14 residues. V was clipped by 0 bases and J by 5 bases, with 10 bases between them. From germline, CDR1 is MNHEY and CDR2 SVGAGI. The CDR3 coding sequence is TGTGCCAGCAGTTACTCGGGCCTGGGGTATGGCTACACCTTC. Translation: CASSYSGLGYGYTF.

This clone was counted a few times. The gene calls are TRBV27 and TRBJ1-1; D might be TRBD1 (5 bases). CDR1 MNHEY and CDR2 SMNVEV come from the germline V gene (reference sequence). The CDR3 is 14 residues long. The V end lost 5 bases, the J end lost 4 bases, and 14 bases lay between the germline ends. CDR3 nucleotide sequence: TGTGCCAGCAGTCTATGGGGGGGTGGCACTGAAGCTTTCTTT. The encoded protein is CASSLWGGGTEAFF.

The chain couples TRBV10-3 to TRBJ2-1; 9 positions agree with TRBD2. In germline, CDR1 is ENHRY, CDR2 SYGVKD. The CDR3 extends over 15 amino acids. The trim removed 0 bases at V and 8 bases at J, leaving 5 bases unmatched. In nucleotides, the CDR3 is TGTGCCATCAGTGAGTCGCTGGCTAGCGGGGATGAGCAGTTCTTC. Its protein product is CAISESLASGDEQFF.

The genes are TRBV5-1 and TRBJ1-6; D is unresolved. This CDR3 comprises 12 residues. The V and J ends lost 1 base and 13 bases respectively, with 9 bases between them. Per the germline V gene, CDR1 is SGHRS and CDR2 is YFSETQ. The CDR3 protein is CASSLRGAPLHF. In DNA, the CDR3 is TGCGCCAGCAGCTTGCGGGGTGCGCCCCTCCACTTT.

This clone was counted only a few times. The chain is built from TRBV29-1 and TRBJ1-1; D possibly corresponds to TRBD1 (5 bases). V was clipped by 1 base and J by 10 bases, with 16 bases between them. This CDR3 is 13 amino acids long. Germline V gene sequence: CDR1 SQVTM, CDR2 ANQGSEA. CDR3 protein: CSVEGRLGVRAFF. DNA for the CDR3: TGCAGCGTTGAAGGCAGGTTGGGGGTTAGAGCTTTCTTT. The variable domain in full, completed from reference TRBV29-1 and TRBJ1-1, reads SAVISQKPSRDICQRGTSLTIQCQVDSQVTMMFWYRQQPGQSLTLIATANQGSEATYESGFVIDKFPISRPNLTFSTLTVSNMSPEDSSIYLCSVEGRLGVRAFFGQGTRLTVV.

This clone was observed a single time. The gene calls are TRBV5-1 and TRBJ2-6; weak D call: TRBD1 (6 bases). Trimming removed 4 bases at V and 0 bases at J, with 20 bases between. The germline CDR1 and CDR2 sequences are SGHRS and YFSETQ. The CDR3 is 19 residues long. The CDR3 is CASSLDRSNSNSGANVLTF. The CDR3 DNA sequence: TGCGCCAGCAGCCTGGACAGATCTAACTCAAACTCTGGGGCCAACGTCCTGACTTTC.